These T cell receptor beta chains were read from a single sample in a study of T cell responses to AZD1222 COVID-19 vaccine. TCRdb's table, derived via immunoSEQ multiplex PCR, lists solely in-frame clones and lacks some. In the table there are approximately 90,000 clones, 65% to 90% of which are singletons. The sample was peripheral blood, taken on day 0 of AZD1222 vaccination. The receptors here all came from an adult in good health. CDR3s include the opening cysteine and the closing phenylalanine or tryptophan. Fields, in order: D gene, V gene, clone size, J gene, CDR3 protein, CDR3 DNA. The D gene is left open where the match is weak. Size is omitted from some rows. Given values are once, few, many or a class for expanded clones.

>TRBD1|TRBV29-1|.|TRBJ2-7
CSVDQQGNNEQYF
TGCAGCGTTGACCAACAGGGGAACAACGAGCAGTACTTC
>.|TRBV19|.|TRBJ1-4
CASAYREPHEKLFF
TGTGCCAGTGCGTACAGGGAACCCCATGAAAAACTGTTTTTT
>.|TRBV19|.|TRBJ1-2
CASSAGISYGYTF
TGTGCCAGTAGTGCCGGGATAAGCTATGGCTACACCTTC
>TRBD1|TRBV9|.|TRBJ2-7
CASSDGTGTGAYEQYF
TGTGCCAGCAGCGACGGAACCGGGACAGGGGCCTACGAGCAGTACTTC
>.|TRBV3-1/TRBV3-2|.|TRBJ2-1
CASSQGIREFGFF
TGTGCCAGCAGCCAAGGGATACGGGAGTTCGGGTTCTTC
>.|TRBV9|few|TRBJ1-1
CASTRGGGTEAFF
TGTGCCAGCACCCGGGGGGGTGGCACTGAAGCTTTCTTT
>.|TRBV4-3|.|TRBJ1-1
CASSQDWDMNTEAFF
TGCGCCAGCAGCCAAGACTGGGATATGAACACTGAAGCTTTCTTT
>TRBD2|TRBV6-4|few|TRBJ2-3
CASSAGLAGGTDTQYF
TGTGCCAGCAGTGCCGGACTAGCGGGAGGCACAGATACGCAGTATTTT
>.|TRBV4-1|.|TRBJ2-1
CASSQGLVAGGGYNEQFF
TGCGCCAGCAGCCAAGGGTTGGTGGCAGGGGGAGGATACAATGAGCAGTTCTTC
>.|TRBV7-3|.|TRBJ1-5
CASSCRHSNQPQHF
TGTGCCAGCAGCTGCCGACATAGCAATCAGCCCCAGCATTTT
>.|TRBV7-9|.|TRBJ2-5
CASSLQGLGETQYF
TGTGCCAGCAGCTTACAGGGGTTAGGTGAGACCCAGTACTTC
>.|TRBV7-3|.|TRBJ1-1
CASSPSVSMSALNTEAFF
TGTGCCAGCAGCCCTTCAGTCTCGATGTCAGCCCTCAACACTGAAGCTTTCTTT
>TRBD2|TRBV3-1/TRBV3-2|.|TRBJ2-1
CASSQRTSGSDEQFF
TGTGCCAGCAGCCAAAGGACTAGCGGGAGTGATGAGCAGTTCTTC
>.|TRBV3-1/TRBV3-2|.|TRBJ2-1
CASTPPPQHRGEEQFF
TGTGCCAGCACTCCCCCTCCCCAACATAGGGGGGAGGAGCAGTTCTTC
>.|TRBV7-8|.|TRBJ1-1
CASSLWVDDEAFF
TGTGCCAGCAGCTTGTGGGTGGATGATGAAGCTTTCTTT
>.|TRBV5-6|.|TRBJ1-1
CASSRMNTEAFF
TGTGCCAGCAGCCGTATGAACACTGAAGCTTTCTTT
>TRBD2|TRBV5-5|.|TRBJ2-1
CASSLDSTSGRVYNEQFF
TGTGCCAGCAGCTTGGATTCGACTAGCGGGAGGGTGTACAATGAGCAGTTCTTC
>.|TRBV6-5|.|TRBJ2-2
CASSYSVPGELFF
TGTGCCAGCAGTTACTCGGTCCCCGGGGAGCTGTTTTTT
>TRBD1|TRBV2|once|TRBJ2-1
CASSGNRGVSNEQFF
TGTGCCAGCAGTGGGAACAGGGGGGTCTCCAATGAGCAGTTCTTC
>.|TRBV28|.|TRBJ1-2
CASSPPGGANGYTF
TGTGCCAGCAGCCCCCCGGGGGGCGCCAATGGCTACACCTTC
>.|TRBV6-6|.|TRBJ2-2
CASSYAGASDTGELFF
TGTGCCAGCAGTTACGCCGGGGCCTCTGACACCGGGGAGCTGTTTTTT
>TRBD1|TRBV7-9|.|TRBJ2-7
CASSLALAGGDEQYF
TGTGCCAGCAGCTTAGCGCTAGCAGGGGGCGACGAGCAGTACTTC
>.|TRBV4-2|.|TRBJ1-4
CASSQDLRGANEKLFF
TGTGCCAGCAGCCAGGACCTTAGGGGGGCTAATGAAAAACTGTTTTTT
>.|TRBV5-1|.|TRBJ2-6
CASSLAAEGAGANVLTF
TGCGCCAGCAGCTTGGCCGCGGAGGGTGCAGGGGCCAACGTCCTGACTTTC
>.|TRBV9|.|TRBJ1-5
CASSPNADSNQPQHF
TGTGCCAGCAGCCCCAACGCCGATAGCAATCAGCCCCAGCATTTT
>.|TRBV12-3/TRBV12-4|.|TRBJ2-1
CASSLGTGEQFF
TGTGCCAGCAGTTTAGGGACGGGGGAGCAGTTCTTC
>TRBD2|TRBV4-3|few|TRBJ2-3
CASSNILAGPVDTQYF
TGCGCCAGCAGCAATATACTAGCGGGCCCCGTTGATACGCAGTATTTT
>.|TRBV28|.|TRBJ1-6
CASMDSHNSPLHF
TGTGCCAGCATGGACAGCCATAATTCACCCCTCCACTTT
>.|TRBV10-3|few|TRBJ2-1
CAISDIPNSYNEQFF
TGTGCCATCAGTGATATCCCAAATTCCTACAATGAGCAGTTCTTC
>.|TRBV6-4|once|TRBJ1-1
CASSPEVHTEAFF
TGTGCCAGCAGTCCCGAAGTCCACACTGAAGCTTTCTTT
>.|TRBV10-3|few|TRBJ2-7
CAIKGQGGREQYF
TGTGCCATCAAGGGCCAGGGTGGTAGGGAGCAGTACTTC
>.|TRBV6-5|.|TRBJ1-3
CASSPQGYTGNTIYF
TGTGCCAGCAGCCCACAGGGTTATACTGGAAACACCATATATTTT
>.|TRBV28|.|TRBJ2-1
CASSSTGNHEQFF
TGTGCCAGCAGTTCCACAGGGAACCATGAGCAGTTCTTC
>TRBD1|TRBV19|.|TRBJ1-5
CASSIEADRGDQPQHF
TGTGCCAGTAGTATAGAGGCGGACAGGGGAGATCAGCCCCAGCATTTT
>.|TRBV29-1|.|TRBJ2-7
CSVEGGSEGDEQYF
TGCAGCGTTGAGGGAGGGTCCGAGGGGGACGAGCAGTACTTC
>TRBD2|TRBV6-1|.|TRBJ2-1
CASSGPSSGRAIWYNEQFF
TGTGCCAGCAGTGGACCCTCTAGCGGGAGGGCCATATGGTACAATGAGCAGTTCTTC
>TRBD1|TRBV28|.|TRBJ1-4
CASSSSRFGRGRPSSEKLFF
TGTGCCAGCAGTTCCTCTCGCTTTGGCAGGGGGCGGCCCTCTAGTGAAAAACTGTTTTTT
>TRBD1|TRBV11-3|.|TRBJ2-7
CASSLEADRGYEQYF
TGTGCCAGCAGCTTAGAGGCGGACAGGGGTTACGAGCAGTACTTC
>.|TRBV27|.|TRBJ1-2
CASSSGQTWGYTF
TGTGCCAGCAGTTCGGGGCAGACGTGGGGCTACACCTTC
>TRBD1|TRBV28|.|TRBJ2-7
CASSEQGFTYEQYF
TGTGCCAGCAGTGAACAGGGGTTCACCTACGAGCAGTACTTC
>TRBD1|TRBV20-1|few|TRBJ2-5
CSASGTGGPETQYF
TGCAGTGCTAGTGGGACAGGGGGGCCAGAGACCCAGTACTTC
>.|TRBV4-1|once|TRBJ1-5
CASSQTGGSGQPQHF
TGCGCCAGCAGCCAAACGGGGGGCTCGGGTCAGCCCCAGCATTTT
>TRBD1|TRBV30|.|TRBJ1-6
CAWSDKGQAYSPLHF
TGTGCCTGGAGTGATAAGGGACAGGCCTATTCACCCCTCCACTTT
>.|TRBV28|.|TRBJ1-5
CASSLPLGLGNQPQHF
TGTGCCAGCAGTTTACCCCTGGGGCTGGGGAATCAGCCCCAGCATTTT
>TRBD1|TRBV19|.|TRBJ1-5
CASSLSGTGITYSNQPQHF
TGTGCCAGTTCGTTGTCCGGGACAGGGATAACTTATAGCAATCAGCCCCAGCATTTT
>TRBD1|TRBV15|once|TRBJ1-2
CATRRDRGLGGGYTF
TGTGCCACCAGGAGAGACAGGGGGCTCGGGGGTGGCTACACCTTC
>.|TRBV28|once|TRBJ1-5
CASRAPSNQPQHF
TGTGCCAGCAGAGCCCCTTCCAATCAGCCCCAGCATTTT
>.|TRBV19|.|TRBJ2-6
CASGGISNVLTF
TGTGCCAGTGGCGGGATTTCCAACGTCCTGACTTTC